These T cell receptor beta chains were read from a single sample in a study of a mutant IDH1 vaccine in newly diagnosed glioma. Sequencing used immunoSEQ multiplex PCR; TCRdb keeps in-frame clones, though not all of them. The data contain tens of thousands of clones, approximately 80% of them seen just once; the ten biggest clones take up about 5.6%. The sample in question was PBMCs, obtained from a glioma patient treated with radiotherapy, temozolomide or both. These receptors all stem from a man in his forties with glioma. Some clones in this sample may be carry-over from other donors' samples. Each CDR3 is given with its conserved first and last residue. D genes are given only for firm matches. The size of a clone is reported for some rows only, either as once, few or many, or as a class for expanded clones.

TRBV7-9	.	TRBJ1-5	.	TGTGCCAGCAGCTTAGCAGGGGGTAATCAGCCCCAGCATTTT	CASSLAGGNQPQHF
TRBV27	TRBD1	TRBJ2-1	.	TGTGCCAGCAGTTTACCAGGGGGTCTGTCCTACAATGAGCAGTTCTTC	CASSLPGGLSYNEQFF
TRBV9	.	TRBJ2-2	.	TGTGCCAGCAGCCCCCAAGTGGCAGCCGGGGAGCTGTTTTTT	CASSPQVAAGELFF
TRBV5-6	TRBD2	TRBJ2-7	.	TGTGCCAGCAGCTCACTAGCGGTATCTGACTACGAGCAGTACTTC	CASSSLAVSDYEQYF
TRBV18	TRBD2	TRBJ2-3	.	TGTGCCAGCTCACCACGCGAACTAGCGGGGGGAGATACGCAGTATTTT	CASSPRELAGGDTQYF
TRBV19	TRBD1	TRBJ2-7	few	TGTGCCAGTAGTTCACCGGGACAGAAGGCTGGAGAGCAGTACTTC	CASSSPGQKAGEQYF
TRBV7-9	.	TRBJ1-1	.	TGTGCCAGCAGCTTAAGGAGGGACGCTGAAGCTTTCTTT	CASSLRRDAEAFF
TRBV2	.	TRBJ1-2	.	TGTGCCAGCAGTGAAGCTTGGGGATTTGAAGGCTACACCTTC	CASSEAWGFEGYTF
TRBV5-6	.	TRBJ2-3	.	TGTGCCAGCAGCCCAGAGAGCACAGATACGCAGTATTTT	CASSPESTDTQYF
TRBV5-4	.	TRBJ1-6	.	TGTGCCAGCAGCTACCCTAGCTCCTATAATTCACCCCTCCACTTT	CASSYPSSYNSPLHF
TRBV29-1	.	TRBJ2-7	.	TGCAGCGTGTTGACAGGCCCCTACGAGCAGTACTTC	CSVLTGPYEQYF
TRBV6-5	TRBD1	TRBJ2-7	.	TGTGCCAGCAGCGACAGGGCCTACGAGCAGTACTTC	CASSDRAYEQYF
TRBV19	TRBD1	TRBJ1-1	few	TGTGCCAGTCGGTCATGGACAGGGGGCTTGTTGAGGGCTTTCTTT	CASRSWTGGLLRAFF
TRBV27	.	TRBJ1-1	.	TGTGCCAGCAGCCAAACTCAGGGGTGGACTGAAGCTTTCTTT	CASSQTQGWTEAFF
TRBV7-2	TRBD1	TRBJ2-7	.	TGTGCCAGCAGCTTAGCGGGACAGGGGTTGGCCTACGAGCAGTACTTC	CASSLAGQGLAYEQYF
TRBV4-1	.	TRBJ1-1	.	TGCGCCAGCAGCCGAAAACCCATGCCGAACACTGAAGCTTTCTTT	CASSRKPMPNTEAFF
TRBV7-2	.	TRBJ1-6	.	TGTGCCAGCAGCCCAAAAGTGGGGGCGGCCTATAATTCACCCCTCCACTTT	CASSPKVGAAYNSPLHF
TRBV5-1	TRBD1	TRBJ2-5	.	TGCGCCAGCAGCCCGGGACAGTTCCAAGAGACCCAGTACTTC	CASSPGQFQETQYF
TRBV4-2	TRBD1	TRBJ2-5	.	TGTGCCAGCAGCCTGGGGACAGGGAAAGAGACCCAGTACTTC	CASSLGTGKETQYF
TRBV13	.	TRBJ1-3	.	TGTGCCAGCAGCTTAGGGACCAGCCTTTCTGGAAACACCATATATTTT	CASSLGTSLSGNTIYF
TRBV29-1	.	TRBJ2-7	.	TGCAGCGCCGGGGGGCAGGGGGCTTACGAGCAGTACTTC	CSAGGQGAYEQYF
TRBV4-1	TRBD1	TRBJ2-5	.	TGCGCCAGCAGCCGACGGACAGGGGGCCCCCAAGAGACCCAGTACTTC	CASSRRTGGPQETQYF
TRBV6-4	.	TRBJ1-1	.	TGTGCCAGCAGTGTCTCCCCATCCGTTCTAAGCAATGGGAAGGGATATGAAGCTTTCTTT	CASSVSPSVLSNGKGYEAFF
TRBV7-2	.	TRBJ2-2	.	TGTGCCAGCAGCTTAAGAGTCGGGGAGCTGTTTTTT	CASSLRVGELFF
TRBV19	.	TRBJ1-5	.	TGTGCCAGTACCCCGGGGGAATGGAGCAATCAGCCCCAGCATTTT	CASTPGEWSNQPQHF
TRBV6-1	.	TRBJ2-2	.	TGTGCCAGCAGTGAACAGTTGACCGTGGCCGGGGAGCTGTTTTTT	CASSEQLTVAGELFF
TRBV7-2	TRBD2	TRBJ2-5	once	TGTGCCAGCAGCTTTCAGTCTAGCGGGGAGACCCAGTACTTC	CASSFQSSGETQYF
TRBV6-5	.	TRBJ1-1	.	TGTGCCTCCACAGGAGGGGCTCGGACTGAAGCTTTCTTT	CASTGGARTEAFF
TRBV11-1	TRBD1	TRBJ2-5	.	TGTGCCAGCAGCTTCCCAGGGGGTGAGACCCAGTACTTC	CASSFPGGETQYF
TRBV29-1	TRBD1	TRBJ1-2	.	TGCAGCGTCGCTGACAGGGGCCACTATGGCTACACCTTC	CSVADRGHYGYTF
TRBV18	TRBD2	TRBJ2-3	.	TGTGCCAGCTCACTCTTAGCGGGGGGGCCAACAGATACGCAGTATTTT	CASSLLAGGPTDTQYF
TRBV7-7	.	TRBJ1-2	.	TGTGCCAGCAGCTTAGGGTCCCTCTATGGCTACACCTTC	CASSLGSLYGYTF
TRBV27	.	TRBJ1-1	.	TGTGCCAGCAGTTTAGGGGGGAACACTGAAGCTTTCTTT	CASSLGGNTEAFF
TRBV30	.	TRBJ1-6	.	TGTGCCTGGAACTGGGCAGGGAGGGATTCACCCCTCCACTTT	CAWNWAGRDSPLHF
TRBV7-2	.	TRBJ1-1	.	TGTGCCAGCAGCCCTCCTCCGAACACTGAAGCTTTCTTT	CASSPPPNTEAFF
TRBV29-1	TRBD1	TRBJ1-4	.	TGCAGCGTTGCCGGGACAGGCACTAATGAAAAACTGTTTTTT	CSVAGTGTNEKLFF
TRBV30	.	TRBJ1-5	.	TGTGCCTACCGGGAAAATAGCAATCAGCCCCAGCATTTT	CAYRENSNQPQHF